This T cell receptor beta chain appears in the sequencing data of a study of CD4+ T cells in melanoma. Sequencing used immunoSEQ multiplex PCR; TCRdb keeps in-frame clones, though not all of them. The top ten clones hold more than 1.5% of a sample with 120,000 to 150,000 clones, around nine tenths of them seen once. V was clipped by 4 bases and J by 4 bases; unmatched bases: 4. This CDR3 is built from 15 residues. Looked up from germline, CDR1 is SEHNR and CDR2 is FQNEAQ (reference sequence). The chain is built from TRBV7-9 and TRBJ2-2, with TRBD2 matching over 9 bases. This clonotype was obtained from a human donor with melanoma. The CDR3 region is CASSSIAGVTGELFF. For the CDR3, the DNA is TGTGCCAGCAGCTCCATAGCGGGGGTCACCGGGGAGCTGTTTTTT.